This T cell receptor beta chain was retrieved from a study of monozygotic twins with inflammatory bowel disease (dated 2019 in TCRdb). For the study in its entirety: The complete study included about 30 monozygotic twin pairs: 19 IBD-discordant Danish pairs and nine German pairs, of which four were IBD-concordant and five were IBD-discordant. Each individual had, on average, about 151 000 unique TCRalpha sequences and 181 000 unique TCRbeta sequences available for analysis. The search for disease-associated traits relied mainly on comparing IBD patients with their genetically identical healthy co-twins within discordant pairs.

An approximately 2.5 ml peripheral blood sample was drawn into PAXgene tubes per donor and stored at -80°C. Total RNA was isolated from whole blood with the PAXgene blood miRNA kit on an automated QIAcube, without T cell sorting. Peripheral blood from monozygotic twin pairs who were concordant or discordant for inflammatory bowel disease underwent deep TCRalpha and TCRbeta repertoire profiling using unique molecular barcoding. For every twin pair, smoking habits were documented, and each individual was categorised as a current, former or never smoker. Library preparation used 5' RACE. For each TCR library, 3,500 to 4,500 ng of total RNA was used. For each sample, cDNA was synthesized in eight separate reactions using SMARTScribe reverse transcriptase. During cDNA synthesis, template switching introduced unique molecular identifiers that contained a 6-nucleotide sample barcode. Amplification of TCRalpha and TCRbeta cDNA involved two nested PCRs of about 15 and 9 cycles, and each PCR was followed by bead purification. Before amplification, the cDNA was both treated with uracil DNA-glycosylase and purified with the QIAquick PCR purification kit. The second PCR added Illumina TruSeq-compatible adapters along with sample-specific barcodes. TapeStation and Qubit were used to check library quality and concentration, and roughly 4.9 ng of each library was pooled. The pooled libraries were sequenced with 2 x 100 bp reads and custom sequencing primers on an Illumina HiSeq2500 single-index Rapid Run. Per the authors' processing: PCR and sequencing errors were corrected by UMI-based consensus assembly using MiGEC version 1.2.6. V(D)J alignment, clonotype assembly and CDR3 extraction were performed with MiXCR version 2.1.1. Gene usage, clonotype sharing and MAIT/NKT TCR abundance were normalised by analysing the top 1000, 10 000 and 20 000 clonotypes per sample. Diversity was computed as the inverse Simpson index with the vegan R package after downsampling to 27 000 UMIs. Paired Mann-Whitney U tests on discordant twin pairs were used, with Benjamini-Hochberg multiple-testing correction. TCRdb reprocessed the reads and assigns one entry to each CDR3 protein sequence, leaving out DNA. The V and J calls were not made by the authors but by TCRdb's processing. The table for this sample lists nearly 450,000 distinct CDR3 sequences. Together, the top ten hold 2% to 2.5% of the sample.

The CDR3 numbers 16 residues from cysteine through phenylalanine. No nucleotide data were recorded. On the study overall, not on this receptor specifically: Different T cell subtypes could not be distinguished in the analysis. No single strong signal or clonotype linked to IBD turned up in the results, so the idea that one exists was not supported. Because patients were on differing immunosuppressive treatments, the repertoires may have picked up extra background noise and inter-individual variability. A decrease in TCRbeta repertoire diversity, as measured by inverse Simpson index, was observed in IBD patients compared with their healthy co-twins. Fewer clonotypes were shared with other individuals by IBD patients than by healthy twins, most markedly in patients showing signs of disease activity. Concordant and discordant twins showed no difference in repertoire similarity, possibly because of limited statistical power.

Concerning this clonotype itself: Its specific antigen is unknown.

The V and J segments used are TRBV12-3 or TRBV12-4 and TRBJ1-2; as DNA is missing, the TRBD1 call by TCRdb cannot be tested. Sample: blood. This sequence was found in a human donor with ulcerative colitis or Crohn's disease, or a healthy co-twin of an affected twin (not recorded which). Here the CDR3 is given as CASSLVDRGTNYGYTF.